Listed here are 3 T cell receptor beta chains from one sample, sequenced in a study of blood T cell repertoires in COVID-19. TCRdb's copy holds only in-frame clones and misses some; the assay was immunoSEQ multiplex PCR. The data hold 200,000 to 300,000 clones, with around 81% observed a single time. Input material: peripheral blood. The receptors originated from a woman aged 80 or over with COVID-19, enrolled during active disease.

J is TRBJ1-3 and V is TRBV23-1; D unclear. TRBV23-1 is marked as an open reading frame, function uncertain. CDR3 length: 14 residues. V was pared by 4 bases and J by 0 bases, with 7 bases between. As DNA, the CDR3 is TGCGCCAGCAGTCTAATAGACTCTGGAAACACCATATATTTT. Its protein is CASSLIDSGNTIYF.

This clone showed up just a few times. This chain joins TRBV20-1 and TRBJ2-3; tentative D call: TRBD2 (5 bases). The CDR3 has 11 amino acids. The germline V and J ends were trimmed by 5 bases and 10 bases, with 13 bases remaining between them. Germline V CDR1 and CDR2: DFQATT, SNEGSKA (reference sequence). The CDR3 protein is CSAQRTGAQYF. CDR3 DNA: TGCAGTGCTCAGAGGACTGGCGCGCAGTATTTT.

This chain links TRBV6-2 or TRBV6-3 with TRBJ2-7, with a possible D match to TRBD2 (6 bases). In germline, CDR1 is MNHEY, CDR2 SVGEGT. Trimming shortened V by 0 bases and J by 5 bases, and 14 bases separated the two germline ends. There are 15 residues in the CDR3. The chain's CDR3 is CASSYSRGTTHEQYF. DNA for the CDR3: TGTGCCAGCAGTTACTCACGCGGGACCACCCACGAGCAGTACTTC.